The following is a T cell receptor beta chain sequence with its context. The target of this receptor is not known. There are no base qualities to consult, and no much larger clone falls within one base. The record originates from a study of cytomegalovirus exposure and HLA in healthy donors (dated by TCRdb to about 2017). As for the study more broadly: According to an earlier analysis of around 600 of the donors, 150 million to 200 million T cells yielded 90 million to 130 million unique TCR beta sequences and around 280 Gb of sequence data. In an earlier analysis of a few hundred of the donors, high-throughput TCR beta sequencing was used to judge whether each TCR beta V gene segment behaved as functional or pseudogenic. The number of donors typed differed by locus, with about 629-640 for A, B, C, DRB1 and DQB1, roughly 520 for DQA1, 600 to 610 for DPA1, and around 430 for DPB1. Donor age, sex, ethnicity and CMV serostatus were compiled alongside the repertoire data. Among the approximately 400 genotyped donors, 81% belonged to the genetic ancestry cluster associated with self-reported Caucasian donors. A handful of DR-DQ haplotypes were treated as single units for association and clustering because of strong linkage in the cohort. The study used immunosequencing to profile the T cell repertoires of approximately 630 subjects and linked those repertoires to cytomegalovirus serostatus. Among around 400 genotyped donors of the cohort, an average of about 240,000 unique TCR beta nucleotide sequences were sequenced per donor, 15% to 20% of them non-productive. The study combined high-throughput TCR immunosequencing, statistical association of individual TCRs with disease status, and machine learning to predict cytomegalovirus infection status. Roughly 300 gigabases of sequencing data and 70 million to 85 million unique TCR sequences were included in an early release covering 550 to 650 HLA-typed donors. All discovery cohort repertoires had been generated on a single sequencing platform. HLA typing covered class I and class II loci at four-digit resolution. A separate validation cohort of 100 to 150 different subjects was used in addition to the 666-subject first cohort. Genome-wide SNP genotypes for about 55% of the 666 donors were used in a later genetic analysis, which treated that subset as a discovery cohort. A later analysis re-examined previously published TCR beta repertoires from more than 550 donors and added high-resolution HLA genotyping to investigate patterns of TCR occurrence. The study was designed to test whether signatures of past pathogen exposure could be identified by cataloging public T cell receptors. Rather than using new phenotypic data, the later analysis identified candidate immune exposures from TCR beta sequences and from how often those sequences occurred across donors. Overall study outcomes, separate from this receptor: According to a later genetic analysis, donors in an Asian-associated ancestry cluster had fewer N-insertions in productive TCRs than the approximately 700-donor mean. In a later analysis, TCR association rates were found to vary across HLA loci, with the most associated TCRs seen for DRB1 alleles and the fewest for HLA-C alleles. In the study, about 150 TCR beta chains were listed as associated with cytomegalovirus. Broadly in line with IMGT annotations, most TCR beta V segments showed up in productive rearrangements about 90% or about 30% of the time in an earlier analysis of 587 of the donors. Specific HLA alleles were associated with about 17,000 TCR beta sequences at a false discovery rate of 0.05 in a later analysis. Because HLA typing was unavailable for some donors at each locus, only the typed subset was used in association tests. This cohort had only TCR beta chains sequenced, and the lack of alpha or paired-chain data limited which features could be detected. According to a later analysis, most CMV-associated TCR beta chains appeared to be HLA-restricted, and the HLA associations seemed to be driven largely by CMV exposure. Roughly uniform sequencing depth across donors was assumed in presence/absence analyses, although this assumption may not hold. The sequencing pipeline was judged likely to have produced a cluster of highly shared sequence variants as a technical artifact. Linkage disequilibrium might explain the correlated functional status among segregating V segments, but an unknown experimental factor could not be excluded. The classifier was reported to diagnose cytomegalovirus status with high specificity and sensitivity in both the original and validation cohorts. Because counts were too low, more than 15 rarely observed V segments, including chromosome 9 orphons, were left out of the earlier analysis of approximately 500 of the donors. Three of the identified cytomegalovirus-associated TCR beta chains were confirmed in vitro to be specific for cytomegalovirus antigens. The authors suggested that the approach could potentially be extended to other disease states and immunological phenotypes. Because the 87-base-pair reads could not distinguish some IMGT-functional V segments, including TRBV6-2 and TRBV6-3, those segments were excluded. Immune exposure information for the cohort was limited to CMV serostatus. In a later analysis, HLA-associated TCR beta chains were found to be more clonally expanded and to have lower generation probabilities than equally common non-associated chains. Assigning TCR associations to individual alleles was difficult when HLA alleles, especially DR and DQ, strongly co-occurred. A further reported finding was that TCR beta sequences accurately predicted the HLA-A and HLA-B alleles for most subjects in the first cohort. While some public TCRs were present in many individuals, most TCR sequences turned up only very rarely across donors. V-gene and J-gene trimming of TCR beta chains was associated with a missense DCLRE1C variant in a later genetic analysis, and the association was replicated in an independent cohort. According to a later analysis, parvovirus B19, influenza, CMV and Epstein-Barr virus appeared linked to several top co-occurrence clusters.

In total, about 650 healthy bone marrow donors made up the cohort. All cohort members were sampled while nominally healthy, although unrecorded immune exposures were likely present. The donor tested CMV seropositive and was one of the 289 seropositive cohort members. A peripheral blood sample was provided by each donor, and peripheral blood mononuclear cells were used for TCR beta sequencing. The Qiagen DNeasy Blood Extraction Kit was used to extract genomic DNA from the blood cell samples. The CDR3 sequence holds 14 residues, the cysteine and phenylalanine included. The CDR3 DNA has 42 bases and is translated from base 1. Compared with germline, V lacks 5 bases and J lacks 1 base; bases without a gene match: 0. Sequences SGHNT (CDR1) and YENEEA (CDR2) are obtained from the germline V gene. Libraries were constructed by the immunoSEQ multiplex PCR assay. The multiplex PCR relied on a mix of 60 forward primers for TCR Vbeta segments and 13 reverse primers for TCR Jbeta segments. A multiplex PCR assay on genomic DNA amplified the CDR3 region of rearranged TCR beta genes. The amplified TCR beta libraries were sequenced on the Illumina HiSeq System as 87-base-pair reads. The published analysis was carried out like this. In a later analysis, roughly 80 million unique TCR beta chains were counted across the 500 to 850 repertoires, and approximately 11 million of these chains were shared by at least two donors. A nearest-neighbor algorithm error-corrected the raw reads and collapsed the reads into unique sequences, merging closely related sequences to remove PCR and sequencing errors. Alignment of CDR3 sequences to IMGT reference sequences was used to assign V, D and J gene segments. For a sequence to be retained, a match of at least six nucleotides was required to both a V gene segment and a J gene segment. Rearrangements were classified as productive when the CDR3 lacked stop codons and remained in frame with V and J, and all other rearrangements were classified as non-productive. Following IMGT convention, CDR3 was defined as the stretch from the second conserved V-encoded cysteine up to the conserved J-encoded phenylalanine. The earlier analysis of some 600 of the donors excluded sequences that lacked an unambiguous match to a single V gene segment. In an earlier analysis of 500 to 750 of the donors, V segments were called functional above 56.7% productive rearrangements and were called segregating when the between-donor standard deviation exceeded 5%. To diagnose cytomegalovirus status from the catalog of TCR beta chain sequences, a statistical classification framework was built. A later analysis assigned V and J genes by comparing TCR nucleotide sequences with IMGT/GENE-DB human TR gene sequences. A later analysis assigned CDR3 sequences and most-parsimonious VDJ recombination scenarios with the TCRdist pipeline. In a later analysis, each TCR beta chain was defined by its CDR3 amino acid sequence together with its V-gene family, and reads lacking a unique V-gene family were excluded. In a later analysis, 550 to 650 highly shared, low-generation-probability nucleotide sequences were removed to address suspected cross-contamination and a sequencing artifact. A later analysis calculated a clonal expansion index for each public chain from normalized within-repertoire ranks of inferred template counts. Generation probabilities in a later analysis came from a VDJ recombination model fitted to out-of-frame rearrangements, and those results were checked against IGoR. A later analysis scored TCR-TCR, TCR-HLA and TCR-CMV co-occurrence with hypergeometric tests, applying a repertoire-size bias correction to TCR pairs. A later analysis estimated false discovery rates by permuting HLA or CMV assignments 20 times. In a later analysis, co-occurring TCRs were grouped using DBSCAN, and TCRdist sequence similarity was added for clustering within HLA-allele-positive subsets. Co-occurrence clustering excluded repertoires with fewer than 30,000 or more than 120,000 public chains, plus five with anomalous nucleotide sharing. TCRdb re-hosts the immuneACCESS table, in-frame sequences only. Its copies lack some clones; in the studies checked, an unresolved V gene accounts for under half of them, and the cause for the rest is not known. V, J and clone size are taken as reported in that table, and D and trimming were inferred from the DNA itself. This sample comprises roughly 98,000 clones, 65% to 85% of them detected only once. The ten largest clones add up to 2.5% to 3% of the sample.

The receptor chain draws on TRBV11-3 and TRBJ2-2; 8 of the junction bases match TRBD2. The specimen was PBMCs. This sequence was found in a female donor in good health and CMV-seropositive. This receptor has the CDR3 CASSLAGNTGELFF. The nucleotides are TGTGCCAGCAGCCTAGCGGGGAACACCGGGGAGCTGTTTTTT.